Given below is one T cell receptor (beta chain) in context. This specimen belongs to a study of technical replicates of blood from a handful of donors. The CDR3 runs to 15 residues. CDR1 and CDR2 (germline): SEHNR, FQNEAQ (reference sequence). Trimming cost V 6 bases and J 7 bases, with 19 bases left between them. Assay: immunoSEQ multiplex PCR; the TCRdb copy retains only in-frame clones and omits some. The repertoire holds about 72,000 clones, with roughly 92% as singletons. The sequenced sample was T cells isolated from PBMCs. J is TRBJ1-5 and V is TRBV7-9; possibly TRBD1 for D (6 bases). The receptor comes from a human donor in good health. The CDR3 is CASSRLGAGDQPQHF. In DNA, the CDR3 is TGTGCCAGCAGTCGTCTGGGGGCAGGGGACCAGCCCCAGCATTTT.